The 5 T cell receptor beta chains below were found in one sample sequenced in a study of CD8 T cells in Susac syndrome. Roughly 0.45 to 1 ug RNA was reverse transcribed with random hexamers. Each CDR3 protein gets one entry after TCRdb re-called the immunoSEQ multiplex PCR reads with MiXCR. The sample consists of under 200,000 distinct CDR3 sequences, around 94% of them appearing once. Sequences were obtained from CD4+ T cells from PBMCs. The receptor source for this set is a human donor with Susac syndrome.

The J gene is TRBJ2-1, the V gene TRBV11-2; 10 nucleotides match TRBD2. CDR3 size: 16 residues. Losses at the gene ends were 5 bases for V and 4 bases for J; bases not matched to a gene: 8. Looked up from germline, CDR1 is SGHAT and CDR2 is FQNNGV. In DNA, the CDR3 is TGTGCCAGCAGCCCCCTGACTAGCGGGCTATACAATGAGCAGTTCTTC. Encoded protein: CASSPLTSGLYNEQFF.

The gene calls are TRBV5-1 and TRBJ2-3; 9 bases match TRBD1. Germline loops: CDR1 SGHRS, CDR2 YFSETQ. V trimming: 4 bases; J trimming: 3 bases; junction bases outside the gene matches: 6. The CDR3 loop spans 15 amino acids. For the CDR3, the DNA is TGCGCCAGCAGCCTGGGGACAGGGAAAACAGATACGCAGTATTTT. It is translated as CASSLGTGKTDTQYF.

The V and J genes are TRBV20-1 and TRBJ2-3; 7 nucleotides align to TRBD1. The CDR3 covers 14 residues. Germline CDR1 DFQATT, CDR2 SNEGSKA (reference sequence). J was trimmed by 3 bases and V by 5 bases; bases with no gene match: 8. The CDR3 region is CSADSGTETDTQYF. For the CDR3, the DNA is TGCAGTGCTGATTCCGGGACAGAAACAGATACGCAGTATTTT.

The V call is TRBV3-1, the J call TRBJ1-5, with no clear D. Germline loops: CDR1 LGHDT, CDR2 YNNKEL (reference sequence). Trimming left V 1 base short and J 2 bases short, with 9 bases between. This CDR3 comprises 15 residues. The CDR3 DNA follows: TGTGCCAGCAGCCAAGGTAGCCAGGGCAATCAGCCCCAGCATTTT. It codes for CASSQGSQGNQPQHF.

This chain connects TRBV20-1 to TRBJ2-3; D remains unclear. This CDR3 is built from 11 residues. Germline CDR1 DFQATT, CDR2 SNEGSKA (reference sequence). Trimming stripped 3 bases from V and 4 bases from J, with 5 bases between. The CDR3 loop is CSASGSDTQYF. The CDR3 bases are TGCAGTGCTAGCGGCTCAGATACGCAGTATTTT.